This T cell receptor beta chain was obtained from a study of blood T cell repertoires in COVID-19. Across the study: The United States, Italy and Spain supplied acute and convalescent COVID-19 samples. Sample material is recorded as cDNA or gDNA derived from T cells, B-cell-depleted T cells, or PBMCs.

Original analysis: It was from reference gene primer amplification that nucleated cell counts were estimated. The assay was immunoSEQ multiplex PCR, and TCRdb's table has in-frame clones only and misses some. V and J calls and clone size are given by that table; D and trimming were obtained from the DNA. The repertoire holds 25,000 to 35,000 clones, with around 90% as singletons. CDR3 length equals 15 residues. Sequenced sample: peripheral blood. The source is a human donor in a cohort sampled during active COVID-19. The rearrangement joins TRBV12-2 to TRBJ2-3; TRBD1 is the table's D call and was not checked against the DNA. TRBV12-2 is assigned pseudogene status. Here the CDR3 reads CASRLAVGVGDTQYF. CDR3 DNA: TGTGCAAGTCGCTTAGCGGTGGGCGTTGGAGATACGCAGTATTTT.